The clone carrying this T cell receptor beta chain has a handful of counts. The sequencing template was cDNA reverse transcribed from extracted RNA. Some clones are missing from TCRdb's copy, which holds only in-frame ones; the method was immunoSEQ multiplex PCR. The sample shows roughly 250,000 clones, roughly two thirds of them seen only once. This sample was included in a study of CD8+ T cells in alopecia areata. The wider study: A 6-month off-drug phase came after tofacitinib, which had lasted 6 to 18 months.

Punch biopsies of lesional scalp, plus peripheral blood, were taken from alopecia areata patients. CDR1 and CDR2 (germline): ENHRY, SYGVKD. With V trimmed by 3 bases and J by 4 bases, 18 bases remained unmatched. This CDR3 is built from 20 residues. V gene TRBV10-3 combines with J gene TRBJ1-6; TRBD1 aligns across 7 bases. This clonotype was sampled from a human donor with alopecia areata. The source was CD4+ T cells sorted from blood, collected at week 0. CDR3 in amino acids: CAISELATQGGGGYNSPLHF. The CDR3, as DNA: TGTGCCATCAGTGAATTGGCCACCCAAGGGGGCGGAGGATATAATTCACCCCTCCACTTT.